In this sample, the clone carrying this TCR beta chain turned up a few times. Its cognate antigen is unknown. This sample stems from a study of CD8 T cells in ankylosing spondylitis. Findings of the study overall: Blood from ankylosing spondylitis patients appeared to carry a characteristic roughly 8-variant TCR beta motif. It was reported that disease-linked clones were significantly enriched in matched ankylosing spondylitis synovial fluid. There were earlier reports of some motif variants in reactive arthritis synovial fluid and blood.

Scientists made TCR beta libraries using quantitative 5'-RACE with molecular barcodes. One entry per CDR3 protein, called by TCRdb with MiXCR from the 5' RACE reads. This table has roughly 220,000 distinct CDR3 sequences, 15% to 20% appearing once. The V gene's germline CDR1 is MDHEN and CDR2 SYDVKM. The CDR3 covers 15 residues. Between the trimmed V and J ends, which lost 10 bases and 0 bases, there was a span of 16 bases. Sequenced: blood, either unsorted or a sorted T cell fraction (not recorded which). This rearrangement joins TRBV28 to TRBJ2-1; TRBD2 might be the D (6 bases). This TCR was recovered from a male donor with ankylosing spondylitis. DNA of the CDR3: TGTGCCACTTCGGGACTTTTCTTCTCCTACAATGAGCAGTTCTTC. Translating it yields CATSGLFFSYNEQFF.